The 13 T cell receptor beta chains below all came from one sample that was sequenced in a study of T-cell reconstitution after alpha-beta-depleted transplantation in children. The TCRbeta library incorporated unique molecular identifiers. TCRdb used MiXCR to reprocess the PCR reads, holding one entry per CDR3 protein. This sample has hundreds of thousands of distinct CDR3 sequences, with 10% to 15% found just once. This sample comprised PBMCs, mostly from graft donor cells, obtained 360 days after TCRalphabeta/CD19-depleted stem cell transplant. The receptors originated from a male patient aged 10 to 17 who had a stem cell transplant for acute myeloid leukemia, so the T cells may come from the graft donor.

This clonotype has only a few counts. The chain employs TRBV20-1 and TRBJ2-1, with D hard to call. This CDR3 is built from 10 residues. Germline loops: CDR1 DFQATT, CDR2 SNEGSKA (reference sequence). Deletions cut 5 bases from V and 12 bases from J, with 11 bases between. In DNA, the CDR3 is TGCAGTGCTCAAGAGGTCTGGCAGTTCTTC. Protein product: CSAQEVWQFF.

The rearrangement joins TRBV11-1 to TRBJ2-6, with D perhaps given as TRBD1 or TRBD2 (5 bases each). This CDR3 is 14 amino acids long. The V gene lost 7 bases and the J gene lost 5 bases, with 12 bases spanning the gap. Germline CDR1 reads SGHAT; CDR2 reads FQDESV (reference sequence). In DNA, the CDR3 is TGTGCCAGCACTCGGGGCGGTAGGGCCAACGTCCTGACTTTC. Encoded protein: CASTRGGRANVLTF.

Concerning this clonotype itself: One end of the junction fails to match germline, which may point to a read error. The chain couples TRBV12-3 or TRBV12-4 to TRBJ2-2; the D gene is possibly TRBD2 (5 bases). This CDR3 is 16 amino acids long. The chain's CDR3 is CASSLDAGSNTGELFF. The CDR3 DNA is TGTGCCAGCAGCTTAGATGCGGGTTCGAACACCGGGGAGCTGTTTTTT.

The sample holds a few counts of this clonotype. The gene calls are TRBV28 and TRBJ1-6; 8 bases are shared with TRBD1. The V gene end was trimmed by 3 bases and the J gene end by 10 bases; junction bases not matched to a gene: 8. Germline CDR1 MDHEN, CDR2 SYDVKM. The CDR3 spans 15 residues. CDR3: CASSFRAGGQSPLHF. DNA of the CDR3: TGTGCCAGCAGTTTCAGGGCAGGGGGCCAATCACCCCTCCACTTT.

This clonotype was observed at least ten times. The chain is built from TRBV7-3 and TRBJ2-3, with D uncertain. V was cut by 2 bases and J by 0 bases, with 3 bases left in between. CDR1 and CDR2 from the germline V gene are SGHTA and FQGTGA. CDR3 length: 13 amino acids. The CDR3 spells CASSLHSTDTQYF. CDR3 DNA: TGTGCCAGCAGCTTACATAGCACAGATACGCAGTATTTT.

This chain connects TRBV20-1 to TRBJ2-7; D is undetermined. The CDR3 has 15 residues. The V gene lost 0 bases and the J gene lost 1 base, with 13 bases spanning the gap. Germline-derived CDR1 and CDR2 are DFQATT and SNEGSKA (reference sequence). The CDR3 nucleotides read TGCAGTGCTAGAGATAGCTCAGGATTTTCCTACGAGCAGTACTTC. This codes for CSARDSSGFSYEQYF.

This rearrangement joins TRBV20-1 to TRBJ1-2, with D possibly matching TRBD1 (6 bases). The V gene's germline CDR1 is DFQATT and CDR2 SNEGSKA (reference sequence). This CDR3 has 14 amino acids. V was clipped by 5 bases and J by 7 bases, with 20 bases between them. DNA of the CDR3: TGCAGTGCTTCCCGCCGGGAGGGGGGAGCTGGCTACACCTTC. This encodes CSASRREGGAGYTF.

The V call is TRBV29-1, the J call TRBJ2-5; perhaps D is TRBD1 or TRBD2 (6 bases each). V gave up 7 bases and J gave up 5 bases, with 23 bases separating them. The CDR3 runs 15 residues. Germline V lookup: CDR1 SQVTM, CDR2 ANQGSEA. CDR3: CSGARGAGNGETQYF. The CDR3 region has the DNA TGCAGCGGGGCGAGGGGGGCGGGAAACGGGGAGACCCAGTACTTC.

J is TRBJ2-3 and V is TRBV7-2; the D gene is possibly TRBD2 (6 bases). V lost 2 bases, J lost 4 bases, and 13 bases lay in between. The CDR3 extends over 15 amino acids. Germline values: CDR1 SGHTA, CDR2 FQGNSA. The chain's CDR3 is CASSLSAGWADTQYF. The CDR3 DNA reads TGTGCCAGCAGCTTATCAGCGGGTTGGGCAGATACGCAGTATTTT.

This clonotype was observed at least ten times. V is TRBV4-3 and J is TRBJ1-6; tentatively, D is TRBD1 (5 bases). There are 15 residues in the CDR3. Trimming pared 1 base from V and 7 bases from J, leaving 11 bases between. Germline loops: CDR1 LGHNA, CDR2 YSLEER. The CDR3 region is CASSQGRGGNSPLHF. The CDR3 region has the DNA TGCGCCAGCAGCCAAGGAAGGGGTGGCAATTCACCCCTCCACTTT.

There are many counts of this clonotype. CDR3 coding DNA: TGTGCCAGCAGCCTGGACAGGCGGTACAATGAGCAGTTCTTC. It encodes CASSLDRRYNEQFF. The chain has TRBV7-2 and TRBJ2-1, with TRBD1 matching over 7 bases. The CDR3 runs to 14 residues. The V and J ends lost 5 bases and 4 bases, in that order; junction bases with no gene match: 5. CDR1 and CDR2 from the germline V gene are SGHTA and FQGNSA.

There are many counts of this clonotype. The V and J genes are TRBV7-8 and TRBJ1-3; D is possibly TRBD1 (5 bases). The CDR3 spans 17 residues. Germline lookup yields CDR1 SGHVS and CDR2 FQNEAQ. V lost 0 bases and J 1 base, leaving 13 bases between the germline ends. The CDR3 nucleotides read TGTGCCAGCAGCTTAGCGAAACAGCAGGGATCTGGAAACACCATATATTTT. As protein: CASSLAKQQGSGNTIYF.

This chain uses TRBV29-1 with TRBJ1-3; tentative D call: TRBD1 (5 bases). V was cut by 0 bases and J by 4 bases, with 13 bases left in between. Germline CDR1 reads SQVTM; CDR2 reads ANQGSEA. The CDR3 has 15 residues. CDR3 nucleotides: TGCAGCGTTGAAGACATCAGGGACTTCGGAAACACCATATATTTT. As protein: CSVEDIRDFGNTIYF.